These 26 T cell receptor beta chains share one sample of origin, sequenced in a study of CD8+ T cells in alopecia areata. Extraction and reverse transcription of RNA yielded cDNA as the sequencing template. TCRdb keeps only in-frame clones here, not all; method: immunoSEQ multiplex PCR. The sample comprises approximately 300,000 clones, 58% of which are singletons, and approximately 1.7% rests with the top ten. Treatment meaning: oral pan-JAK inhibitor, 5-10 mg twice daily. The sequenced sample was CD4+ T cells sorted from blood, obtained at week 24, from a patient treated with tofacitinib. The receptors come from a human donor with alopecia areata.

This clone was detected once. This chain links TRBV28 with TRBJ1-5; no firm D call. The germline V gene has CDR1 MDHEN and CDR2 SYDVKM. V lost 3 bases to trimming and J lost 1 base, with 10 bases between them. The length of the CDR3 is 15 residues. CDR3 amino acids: CASSFPQMSNQPQHF. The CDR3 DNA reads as TGTGCCAGCAGTTTTCCCCAGATGAGCAATCAGCCCCAGCATTTT.

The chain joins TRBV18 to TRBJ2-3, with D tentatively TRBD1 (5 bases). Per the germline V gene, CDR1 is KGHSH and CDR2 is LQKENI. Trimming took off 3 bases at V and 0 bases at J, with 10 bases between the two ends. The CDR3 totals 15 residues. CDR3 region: CASSPGRTSTDTQYF. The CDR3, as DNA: TGTGCCAGCTCACCGGGGCGCACTAGCACAGATACGCAGTATTTT.

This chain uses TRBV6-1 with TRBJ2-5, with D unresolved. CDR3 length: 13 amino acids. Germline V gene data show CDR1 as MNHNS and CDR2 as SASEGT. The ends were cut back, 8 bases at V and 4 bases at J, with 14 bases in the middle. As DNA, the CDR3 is TGTGCCAGCCGACCGGGCGCGGTAGAGACCCAGTACTTC. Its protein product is CASRPGAVETQYF.

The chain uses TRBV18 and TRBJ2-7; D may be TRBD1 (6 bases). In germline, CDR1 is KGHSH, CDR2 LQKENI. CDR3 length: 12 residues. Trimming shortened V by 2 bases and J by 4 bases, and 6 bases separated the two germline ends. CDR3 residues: CASSPGQYEQYF. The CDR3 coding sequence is TGTGCCAGCTCACCAGGACAGTACGAGCAGTACTTC.

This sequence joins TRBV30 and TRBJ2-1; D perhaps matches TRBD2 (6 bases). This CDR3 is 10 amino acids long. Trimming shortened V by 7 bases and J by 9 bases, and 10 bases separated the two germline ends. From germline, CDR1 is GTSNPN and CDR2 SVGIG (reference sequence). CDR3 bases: TGTGCCTATACGCGGGGTGAGCAGTTCTTC. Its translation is CAYTRGEQFF.

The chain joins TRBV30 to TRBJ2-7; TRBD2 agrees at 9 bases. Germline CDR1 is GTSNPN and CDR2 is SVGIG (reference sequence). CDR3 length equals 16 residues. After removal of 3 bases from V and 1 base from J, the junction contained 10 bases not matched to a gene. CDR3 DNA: TGTGCCTGGAGACCTATTACAGCGGGGGGTTCCTACGAGCAGTACTTC. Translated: CAWRPITAGGSYEQYF.

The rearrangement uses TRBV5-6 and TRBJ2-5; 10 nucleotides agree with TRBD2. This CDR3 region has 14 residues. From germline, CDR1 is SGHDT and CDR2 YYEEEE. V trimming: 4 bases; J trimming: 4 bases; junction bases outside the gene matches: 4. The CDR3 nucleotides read TGTGCCAGCAGCCCCTGGACTAGCGGAGAGACCCAGTACTTC. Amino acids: CASSPWTSGETQYF.

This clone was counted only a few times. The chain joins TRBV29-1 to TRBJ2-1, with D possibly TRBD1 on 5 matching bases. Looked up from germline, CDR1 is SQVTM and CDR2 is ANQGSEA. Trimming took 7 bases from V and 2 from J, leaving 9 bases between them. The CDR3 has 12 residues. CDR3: CSEGEPYNEQFF. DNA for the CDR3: TGCAGCGAAGGGGAACCCTACAATGAGCAGTTCTTC.

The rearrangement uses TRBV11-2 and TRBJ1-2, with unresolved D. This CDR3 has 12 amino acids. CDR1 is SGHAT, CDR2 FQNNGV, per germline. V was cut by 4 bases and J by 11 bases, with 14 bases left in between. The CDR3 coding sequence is TGTGCCAGCAGCTCATCCGCGAGAGTATACACCTTC. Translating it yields CASSSSARVYTF.

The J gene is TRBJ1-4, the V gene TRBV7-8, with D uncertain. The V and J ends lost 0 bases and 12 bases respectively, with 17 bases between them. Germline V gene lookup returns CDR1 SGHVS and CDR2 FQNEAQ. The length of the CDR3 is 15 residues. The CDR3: CASSLARVPRSELFF. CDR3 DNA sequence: TGTGCCAGCAGCTTAGCTAGGGTCCCGCGGTCGGAACTGTTTTTT.

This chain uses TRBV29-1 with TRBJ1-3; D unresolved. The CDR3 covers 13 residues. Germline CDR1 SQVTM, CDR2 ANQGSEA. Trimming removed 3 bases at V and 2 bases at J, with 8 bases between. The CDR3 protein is CSVDAGAGNTIYF. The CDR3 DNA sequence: TGCAGCGTTGACGCGGGAGCTGGAAACACCATATATTTT.

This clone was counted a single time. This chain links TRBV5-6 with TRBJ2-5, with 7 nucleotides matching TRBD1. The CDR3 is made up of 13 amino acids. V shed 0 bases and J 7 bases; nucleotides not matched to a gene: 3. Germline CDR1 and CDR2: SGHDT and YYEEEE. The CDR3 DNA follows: TGTGCCAGCAGCTTGGGACAGGGCCGGACCCAGTACTTC. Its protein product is CASSLGQGRTQYF. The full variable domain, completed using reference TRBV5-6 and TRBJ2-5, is DAGVTQSPTHLIKTRGQQVTLRCSPKSGHDTVSWYQQALGQGPQFIFQYYEEEERQRGNFPDRFSGHQFPNYSSELNVNALLLGDSALYLCASSLGQGRTQYFGPGTRLLVL.

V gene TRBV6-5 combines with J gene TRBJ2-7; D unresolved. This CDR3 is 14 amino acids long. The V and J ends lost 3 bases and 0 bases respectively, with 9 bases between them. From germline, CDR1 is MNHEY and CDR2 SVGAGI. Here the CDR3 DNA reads TGTGCCAGCAGTTATCTGTTAGGCTCCTACGAGCAGTACTTC. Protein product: CASSYLLGSYEQYF.

CDR3 sequence: CASSPGQGGQPQHF. The CDR3 DNA is TGTGCCAGTAGCCCGGGACAGGGCGGCCAGCCCCAGCATTTT. The rearrangement uses TRBV19 and TRBJ1-5; 9 bases line up with TRBD1. Germline-derived CDR1 and CDR2 are LNHDA and SQIVND (reference sequence). Unmatched junction bases numbered 7, after V lost 6 bases and J lost 7 bases. The CDR3 length is 14 residues. Complete variable domain (other parts from reference TRBV19 and TRBJ1-5): DGGITQSPKYLFRKEGQNVTLSCEQNLNHDAMYWYRQDPGQGLRLIYYSQIVNDFQKGDIAEGYSVSREKKESFPLTVTSAQKNPTAFYLCASSPGQGGQPQHFGDGTRLSIL.

The CDR3: CASSYETLNTEAFF. The CDR3, as DNA: TGCGCCAGCAGTTACGAGACACTGAACACTGAAGCTTTCTTT. J is TRBJ1-1 and V is TRBV5-1, with D uncertain. This CDR3 contains 14 residues. CDR1 SGHRS and CDR2 YFSETQ come from the germline V gene. Trimming left V 5 bases short and J 0 bases short, with 11 bases between.

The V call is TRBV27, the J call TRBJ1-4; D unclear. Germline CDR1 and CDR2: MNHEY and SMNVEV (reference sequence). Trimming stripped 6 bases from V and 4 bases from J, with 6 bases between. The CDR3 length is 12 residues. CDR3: CASSSVNEKLFF. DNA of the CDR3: TGTGCCAGCAGCTCCGTTAATGAAAAACTGTTTTTT. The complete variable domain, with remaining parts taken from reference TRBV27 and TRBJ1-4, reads EAQVTQNPRYLITVTGKKLTVTCSQNMNHEYMSWYRQDPGLGLRQIYYSMNVEVTDKGDVPEGYKVSRKEKRNFPLILESPSPNQTSLYFCASSSVNEKLFFGSGTQLSVL.

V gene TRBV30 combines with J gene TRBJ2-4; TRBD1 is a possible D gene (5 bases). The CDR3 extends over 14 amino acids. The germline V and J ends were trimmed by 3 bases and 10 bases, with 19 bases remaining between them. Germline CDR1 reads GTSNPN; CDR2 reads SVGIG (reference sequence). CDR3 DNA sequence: TGTGCCTGGAGGGAACAGGCGTCCGCTGGGATTCAGTACTTC. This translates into CAWREQASAGIQYF.

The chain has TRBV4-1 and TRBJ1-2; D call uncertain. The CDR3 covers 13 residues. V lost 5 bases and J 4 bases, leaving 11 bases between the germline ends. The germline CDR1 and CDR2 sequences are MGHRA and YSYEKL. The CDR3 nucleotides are TGCGCCAGCAGCGTCCCAGGATCCTATGGCTACACCTTC. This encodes CASSVPGSYGYTF.

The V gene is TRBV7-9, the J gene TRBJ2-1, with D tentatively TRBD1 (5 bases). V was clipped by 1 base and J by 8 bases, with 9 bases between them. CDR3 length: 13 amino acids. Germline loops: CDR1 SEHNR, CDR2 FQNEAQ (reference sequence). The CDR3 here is CASSLGQYDEQFF. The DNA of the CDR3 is TGTGCCAGCAGCTTAGGACAGTACGATGAGCAGTTCTTC. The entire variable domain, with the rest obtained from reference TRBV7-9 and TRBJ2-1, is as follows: DTGVSQNPRHKITKRGQNVTFRCDPISEHNRLYWYRQTLGQGPEFLTYFQNEAQLEKSRLLSDRFSAERPKGSFSTLEIQRTEQGDSAMYLCASSLGQYDEQFFGPGTRLTVL.

CDR3 bases: TGTGCCAGCAGCGTAGAGGGGGGACGGTACGAGCAGTACTTC. Amino acids: CASSVEGGRYEQYF. This chain connects TRBV9 to TRBJ2-7; TRBD1 or TRBD2 may be the D gene (6 bases each). Germline V lookup: CDR1 SGDLS, CDR2 YYNGEE. This CDR3 is 14 amino acids long. The V end lost 0 bases, the J end lost 4 bases, and 11 bases lay between the germline ends. Based on the CDR3 plus reference TRBV9 and TRBJ2-7, the full variable domain is DSGVTQTPKHLITATGQRVTLRCSPRSGDLSVYWYQQSLDQGLQFLIQYYNGEERAKGNILERFSAQQFPDLHSELNLSSLELGDSALYFCASSVEGGRYEQYFGPGTRLTVT.

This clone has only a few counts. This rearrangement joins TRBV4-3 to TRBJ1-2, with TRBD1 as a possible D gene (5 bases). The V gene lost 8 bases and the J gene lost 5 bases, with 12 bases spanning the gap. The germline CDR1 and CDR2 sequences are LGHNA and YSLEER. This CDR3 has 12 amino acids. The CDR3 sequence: CASRRQQYGYTF. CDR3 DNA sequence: TGCGCCAGCCGACGACAGCAGTATGGCTACACCTTC.

The CDR3 DNA reads as TGTGCCAGCAGCTTTTGGCACCAAGAGACCCAGTACTTC. It yields the protein CASSFWHQETQYF. This sequence joins TRBV5-6 and TRBJ2-5; no clear D. Germline V gives CDR1 SGHDT, CDR2 YYEEEE. The CDR3 runs 13 residues. Trimming removed 2 bases at V and 0 bases at J, with 5 bases between.

CDR3 DNA sequence: TGTGCCAGCAGCGTAGCGGGGGCCCGGGGGGCCGAGCAGTACTTC. Translating gives CASSVAGARGAEQYF. This chain connects TRBV9 to TRBJ2-7; TRBD2 is a possible D gene (7 bases). Trimming removed 0 bases from V and 6 bases from J, with 16 bases in between. This CDR3 region has 15 residues. The germline V gene encodes CDR1 SGDLS and CDR2 YYNGEE.

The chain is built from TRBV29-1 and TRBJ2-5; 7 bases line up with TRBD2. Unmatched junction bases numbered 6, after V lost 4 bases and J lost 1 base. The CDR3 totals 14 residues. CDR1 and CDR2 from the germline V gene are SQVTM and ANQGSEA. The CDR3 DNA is TGCAGCGTTGCCATGTCGGGGGGCCAAGAGACCCAGTACTTC. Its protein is CSVAMSGGQETQYF.

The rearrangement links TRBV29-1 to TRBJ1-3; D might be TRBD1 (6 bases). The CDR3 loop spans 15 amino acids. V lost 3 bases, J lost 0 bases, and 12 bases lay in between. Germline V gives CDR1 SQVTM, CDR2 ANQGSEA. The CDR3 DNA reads TGCAGCGTTGATACAGGGTTACACTCTGGAAACACCATATATTTT. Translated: CSVDTGLHSGNTIYF.

The DNA for the CDR3 is TGTGCCAGAGGACACCCGGTAAACTATGGCTACACCTTC. It codes for CARGHPVNYGYTF. V is TRBV30 and J is TRBJ1-2; a weak D match, TRBD1 (5 bases). Per the germline V gene, CDR1 is GTSNPN and CDR2 is SVGIG (reference sequence). CDR3 length: 13 residues. V lost 8 bases and J lost 2, with 15 bases in between.